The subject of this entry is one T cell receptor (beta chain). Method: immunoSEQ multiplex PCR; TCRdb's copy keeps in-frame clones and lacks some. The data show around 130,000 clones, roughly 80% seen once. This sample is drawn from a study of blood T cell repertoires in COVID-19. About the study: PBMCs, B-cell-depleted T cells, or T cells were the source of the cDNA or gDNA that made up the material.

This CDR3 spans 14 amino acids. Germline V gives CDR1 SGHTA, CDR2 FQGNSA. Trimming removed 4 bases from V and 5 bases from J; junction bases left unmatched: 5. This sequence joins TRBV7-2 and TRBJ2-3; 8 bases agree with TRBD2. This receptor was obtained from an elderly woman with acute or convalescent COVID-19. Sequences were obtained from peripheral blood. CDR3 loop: CASSYSGALDTQYF. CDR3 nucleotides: TGTGCCAGCAGCTATAGCGGGGCCTTAGATACGCAGTATTTT.